This TCR beta chain was found in a study of shared clonotypes between healthy human individuals. Study findings and constraints: Roughly 5% of naive CD4 clonotypes were shared across several donors.

From germline, CDR1 is GTSNPN and CDR2 SVGIG (reference sequence). V dropped 3 bases and J dropped 5; count of bases not matched to a gene: 6. The CDR3 sequence is 14 residues long. This table comes from immunoSEQ multiplex PCR, and its TCRdb copy is limited to in-frame clones, with some not included. The sample has about 610,000 clones, about 97% seen once. Regarding this clone: The antigen is undetermined.

The material sequenced was naive CD4+ T cells sorted from blood. The subset: CD45RA+ positively selected. This chain connects TRBV30 to TRBJ2-2; 7 bases fit TRBD1. This sequence originates from a woman aged 30 to 39 in good health. The CDR3 sequence: CAWRVAGGTGELFF. CDR3 sequence (DNA): TGTGCCTGGAGAGTGGCAGGGGGTACCGGGGAGCTGTTTTTT.